These 2 T cell receptor beta chains originate from one sample sequenced in a study of T cell clonality in common variable immunodeficiency. Overall study results and limits: Common variable immunodeficiency TCR beta sequences reportedly had fewer deletions and N-nucleotide insertions.

The method was immunoSEQ multiplex PCR; TCRdb's version includes in-frame clones alone and lacks a portion of them. The sample contains almost 20,000 clones, none of them singletons. These receptors' antigens are unknown. Material: peripheral blood mononuclear cells. Source of these receptors: a human donor with common variable immunodeficiency.

In this sample, this clone turned up a few times. The CDR3 end is not reached by the read, which stops 3 residues before it; the germline J gene fills it in. The chain recombines TRBV19 with TRBJ1-2; D gene uncertain. The CDR3 sequence is 14 residues long. The V end lost 8 bases, the J end lost 0 bases, and 13 bases lay between the germline ends. The germline V gene encodes CDR1 LNHDA and CDR2 SQIVND (reference sequence). Here the CDR3 reads CASHQDTTNYGYTF. The sequenced CDR3 bases are TGTGCCAGTCACCAGGATACGACTAACTATGGC. Full variable domain (remainder filled in from reference TRBV19 and TRBJ1-2): DGGITQSPKYLFRKEGQNVTLSCEQNLNHDAMYWYRQDPGQGLRLIYYSQIVNDFQKGDIAEGYSVSREKKESFPLTVTSAQKNPTAFYLCASHQDTTNYGYTFGSGTRLTVV.

This clone has more than one count but fewer than ten. Sequencing ends 3 residues short of the CDR3 end; the germline J gene provides the rest. V is TRBV2 and J is TRBJ2-5; 8 nucleotides line up with TRBD2. The V and J ends lost 7 bases and 2 bases, in that order; junction bases with no gene match: 6. The CDR3 consists of 14 residues. The germline V gene encodes CDR1 SNHLY and CDR2 FYNNEI. CDR3 region: CASNIPSGQETQYF. The sequenced CDR3 bases are TGTGCCAGCAATATCCCTAGCGGGCAAGAGACC.